Below are 14 T cell receptor beta chains sequenced from a single sample in a study of OX40 agonist ivuxolimab in advanced cancers. Data came from immunoSEQ multiplex PCR; TCRdb stores just in-frame clones and leaves some out. The sample holds about 32,000 clones, 70% to 85% seen once. The sequencing used CD4+ or CD8+ T cells sorted from blood, collected in a trial of the OX40 agonist ivuxolimab. The receptors derive from an adult with an advanced solid tumor such as melanoma, head and neck, liver or kidney cancer.

The chain uses TRBV6-1 and TRBJ2-2; D call uncertain. The ends were cut back, 7 bases at V and 6 bases at J, with 6 bases in the middle. Looked up from germline, CDR1 is MNHNS and CDR2 is SASEGT. This CDR3 comprises 11 residues. As DNA, the CDR3 is TGTGCCAGCATAGGGTCCGGGGAGCTGTTTTTT. It codes for CASIGSGELFF.

This clone is labeled medium-sized (0.01 to 0.1%). This chain links TRBV25-1 with TRBJ1-2; no clear D gene. V dropped 3 bases and J dropped 6 bases, with 11 bases sitting between them. Germline loops: CDR1 MGHDK, CDR2 SYGVNS. There are 13 residues in the CDR3. CDR3 DNA: TGTGCCAGCAGTGACTGGGAAGCGAATGGCTACACCTTC. The encoded protein is CASSDWEANGYTF.

The chain is built from TRBV6-1 and TRBJ1-1; maybe TRBD1 (6 bases). Trimming took 5 bases from V and 4 from J, leaving 17 bases between them. CDR3 length: 15 amino acids. The germline gives CDR1 MNHNS, CDR2 SASEGT. The DNA of the CDR3 is TGTGCCAGCAGTCGCACAGGGATGGGAAGCACTGAAGCTTTCTTT. Translation gives CASSRTGMGSTEAFF.

The V gene is TRBV18, the J gene TRBJ1-1; D is uncertain. Germline loops: CDR1 KGHSH, CDR2 LQKENI. This CDR3 region has 15 residues. V lost 3 bases and J 4 bases, leaving 15 bases between the germline ends. The CDR3 loop reads CASSPIPTAVTEAFF. Here the CDR3 DNA reads TGTGCCAGCTCACCGATCCCGACGGCAGTCACTGAAGCTTTCTTT.

This CDR3 reads CAISGDMGSWGFF. DNA for the CDR3: TGTGCCATCAGTGGGGATATGGGCTCGTGGGGTTTCTTT. The J gene is TRBJ1-1, the V gene TRBV10-3; unclear D gene. The CDR3 has 13 residues. In germline, CDR1 is ENHRY, CDR2 SYGVKD. V was clipped by 4 bases and J by 13 bases, with 19 bases between them.

This clone was observed a few times. This chain joins TRBV6-5 and TRBJ2-4, with 7 bases fitting TRBD1. The J segment lost 3 bases and the V segment lost 4 bases, leaving 6 bases of the junction unmatched. Germline CDR1 is MNHEY and CDR2 is SVGAGI. CDR3 size: 15 residues. CDR3 in amino acids: CASSSTGAGKNIQYF. As DNA, the CDR3 is TGTGCCAGCAGTTCTACAGGGGCGGGCAAAAACATTCAGTACTTC.

There are a few counts of this clone. The chain uses TRBV6-5 and TRBJ1-1; 9 nucleotides line up with TRBD1. In germline, CDR1 is MNHEY, CDR2 SVGAGI. This CDR3 comprises 15 residues. V shed 5 bases and J 5 bases; nucleotides not matched to a gene: 9. The CDR3 DNA reads TGTGCCAGCAGTACACGTGGGACAGGGAGAACTGAAGCTTTCTTT. It is translated as CASSTRGTGRTEAFF.

This clone has a handful of counts. The CDR3 nucleotides read TGCGCCAGCAGTCATGGACAGGGGTTCATTCAGTACTTC. Protein: CASSHGQGFIQYF. V usage is TRBV23-1 and J usage is TRBJ2-4; TRBD1 matches at 9 bases. TRBV23-1 is an ORF; its function is uncertain. Losses at the gene ends were 3 bases for V and 9 bases for J; bases not matched to a gene: 3. CDR3 size: 13 residues.

This chain connects TRBV7-9 to TRBJ1-2, with TRBD1 matching over 8 bases. Trimming cost V 3 bases and J 6 bases; bases outside gene matches: 0. CDR3 size: 12 residues. Germline CDR1 SEHNR, CDR2 FQNEAQ (reference sequence). The chain's CDR3 is CASSLTGDGYTF. CDR3 DNA: TGTGCCAGCAGCTTGACAGGGGATGGCTACACCTTC.

The chain uses TRBV6-1 and TRBJ1-6; the D is unclear. Trimming shortened V by 7 bases and J by 9 bases, and 10 bases separated the two germline ends. The CDR3 spans 12 residues. CDR1 is MNHNS, CDR2 SASEGT, per germline. CDR3 coding DNA: TGTGCCAGCACCAAAGAGGTTTCACCCCTCCACTTT. As protein: CASTKEVSPLHF.

The chain is built from TRBV6-5 and TRBJ1-3; weak D call: TRBD1 (6 bases). V was trimmed by 6 bases and J by 1 base, leaving 10 bases between them. Germline lookup yields CDR1 MNHEY and CDR2 SVGAGI. The CDR3 extends over 14 amino acids. The CDR3 loop is CASRQTGSGNTIYF. The CDR3 DNA is TGTGCCAGCAGACAAACAGGGTCTGGAAACACCATATATTTT.

V and J are TRBV20-1 and TRBJ2-7, with TRBD2 as a possible D gene (5 bases). This CDR3 has 10 residues. CDR1 and CDR2 (germline): DFQATT, SNEGSKA (reference sequence). The V end lost 2 bases, the J end lost 7 bases, and 6 bases lay between the germline ends. CDR3 nucleotides: TGCAGTGCTAGATCGGGGGAGCAGTACGTC. It specifies CSARSGEQYV.

This clone came up a few times. This chain joins TRBV5-1 and TRBJ1-2, with TRBD1 as a possible D gene (6 bases). The germline V gene encodes CDR1 SGHRS and CDR2 YFSETQ. This CDR3 has 16 residues. V dropped 4 bases and J dropped 8 bases, with 24 bases sitting between them. CDR3 DNA: TGCGCCAGCAGCCCAGCACAGGGCGAATTGTTAAGGGGCTACACCTTC. Protein sequence: CASSPAQGELLRGYTF.

As regards this clone: The sample carries other DNA sequences with the same CDR3. V is TRBV9 and J is TRBJ1-2; D is unclear. CDR1 is SGDLS, CDR2 YYNGEE, per germline. This CDR3 contains 13 residues. Trimming removed 0 bases from V and 0 bases from J, with 3 bases in between. CDR3 region: CASSVGTNYGYTF. CDR3 bases: TGTGCCAGCAGCGTAGGAACTAACTATGGCTACACCTTC.